The next 10 T cell receptor beta chains were all read from a single sample in a study of blood T cell repertoires in COVID-19. TCRdb's table, derived via immunoSEQ multiplex PCR, lists solely in-frame clones and lacks some. Of more than 140,000 clones listed, 65% to 90% are singletons. The sample was peripheral blood. Source of these receptors: a woman between 50 and 59 years old in a cohort sampled during active or convalescent COVID-19.

The CDR3 is CASGLVGSSGANVLTF. DNA of the CDR3: TGTGCTAGTGGTTTGGTTGGGAGCTCTGGGGCCAACGTCCTGACTTTC. The J gene is TRBJ2-6, the V gene TRBV12-5; tentative D call: TRBD2 (5 bases). CDR3 length: 16 amino acids. Germline V gene lookup returns CDR1 LGHNT and CDR2 FRNRAP. V lost 0 bases to trimming and J lost 0 bases, with 6 bases between them.

The CDR3 sequence is CASSAAGTGQTLLNSPLHF. CDR3 nucleotide sequence: TGTGCCAGCAGCGCCGCCGGGACAGGGCAGACACTACTGAATTCACCCCTCCACTTT. The V call is TRBV5-4, the J call TRBJ1-6; 9 bases align to TRBD1. The CDR3 has 19 amino acids. Germline values: CDR1 SGHNT, CDR2 YYREEE (reference sequence). J gave up 7 bases and V 4 bases, and 18 bases lay outside the gene matches.

The J gene is TRBJ2-5, the V gene TRBV5-1, with TRBD2 matching over 15 bases. The CDR3 runs to 16 residues. V trimming: 4 bases; J trimming: 2 bases; junction bases outside the gene matches: 3. Looked up from germline, CDR1 is SGHRS and CDR2 is YFSETQ. The CDR3 reads CASSPGLAGGQETQYF. The CDR3, as DNA: TGCGCCAGCAGCCCGGGACTAGCGGGGGGACAAGAGACCCAGTACTTC.

The genes are TRBV4-3 and TRBJ1-4, with 8 bases fitting TRBD1. CDR1 is LGHNA, CDR2 YSLEER, per germline. V lost 0 bases to trimming and J lost 10 bases; unmatched junction nucleotides: 10. CDR3 length: 16 amino acids. CDR3 coding DNA: TGCGCCAGCAGCCAAGAATTGACAGGGGCTGCAGCAAAACTGTTTTTT. It specifies CASSQELTGAAAKLFF.

The chain links TRBV19 to TRBJ1-3, with TRBD1 matching over 7 bases. J was trimmed by 8 bases and V by 6 bases; bases with no gene match: 7. The germline V gene encodes CDR1 LNHDA and CDR2 SQIVND (reference sequence). The CDR3 contains 13 residues. This chain's CDR3 is CASSPRDSHTIYF. The CDR3 region has the DNA TGTGCCAGTAGCCCCCGGGACAGCCACACCATATATTTT.

The chain links TRBV5-1 to TRBJ2-1; 8 bases fit TRBD1. The CDR3 runs 15 residues. CDR1 and CDR2 from the germline V gene are SGHRS and YFSETQ. With V trimmed by 1 base and J by 8 bases, 8 bases remained unmatched. The CDR3 protein is CASSLMTGAIHEQFF. The CDR3 coding sequence is TGCGCCAGCAGCTTGATGACAGGGGCAATCCATGAGCAGTTCTTC. Variable domain in full (rest from reference TRBV5-1 and TRBJ2-1): KAGVTQTPRYLIKTRGQQVTLSCSPISGHRSVSWYQQTPGQGLQFLFEYFSETQRNKGNFPGRFSGRQFSNSRSEMNVSTLELGDSALYLCASSLMTGAIHEQFFGPGTRLTVL.

The chain combines TRBV10-3 with TRBJ2-5; possibly TRBD2 for D (6 bases). Trimming took off 5 bases at V and 5 bases at J, with 12 bases between the two ends. Germline V CDR1 and CDR2: ENHRY, SYGVKD. The CDR3 spans 13 residues. The CDR3 is CAISWTTDETQYF. The CDR3 DNA sequence: TGTGCCATCAGTTGGACTACGGACGAGACCCAGTACTTC.

The CDR3 DNA is TGCGCCAGCAGCCAGCTTCGGGGTACCGATGAGCAGTTCTTC. This sequence encodes CASSQLRGTDEQFF. The rearrangement joins TRBV4-1 to TRBJ2-1; D may be TRBD2 (5 bases). Germline values: CDR1 MGHRA, CDR2 YSYEKL. The V gene lost 3 bases and the J gene lost 8 bases, with 14 bases spanning the gap. The CDR3 sequence is 14 residues long.

The genes are TRBV6-5 and TRBJ1-6; 10 bases align to TRBD1. V dropped 4 bases and J dropped 8; count of bases not matched to a gene: 5. Germline V CDR1 and CDR2: MNHEY, SVGAGI. This CDR3 region has 15 residues. The CDR3 reads CASSSPGQGHSPLHF. Here the CDR3 DNA reads TGTGCCAGCAGTTCGCCGGGACAGGGGCATTCACCCCTCCACTTT.

The chain recombines TRBV2 with TRBJ1-4; D is unclear. CDR1 is SNHLY and CDR2 is FYNNEI in the germline V gene. V lost 9 bases and J lost 8, with 13 bases in between. This CDR3 has 12 amino acids. The CDR3 protein is CASNMPGEKLFF. DNA for the CDR3: TGTGCCAGTAACATGCCGGGGGAAAAACTGTTTTTT. Together with reference TRBV2 and TRBJ1-4, the CDR3 gives the full variable domain: EPEVTQTPSHQVTQMGQEVILRCVPISNHLYFYWYRQILGQKVEFLVSFYNNEISEKSEIFDDQFSVERPDGSNFTLKIRSTKLEDSAMYFCASNMPGEKLFFGSGTQLSVL.